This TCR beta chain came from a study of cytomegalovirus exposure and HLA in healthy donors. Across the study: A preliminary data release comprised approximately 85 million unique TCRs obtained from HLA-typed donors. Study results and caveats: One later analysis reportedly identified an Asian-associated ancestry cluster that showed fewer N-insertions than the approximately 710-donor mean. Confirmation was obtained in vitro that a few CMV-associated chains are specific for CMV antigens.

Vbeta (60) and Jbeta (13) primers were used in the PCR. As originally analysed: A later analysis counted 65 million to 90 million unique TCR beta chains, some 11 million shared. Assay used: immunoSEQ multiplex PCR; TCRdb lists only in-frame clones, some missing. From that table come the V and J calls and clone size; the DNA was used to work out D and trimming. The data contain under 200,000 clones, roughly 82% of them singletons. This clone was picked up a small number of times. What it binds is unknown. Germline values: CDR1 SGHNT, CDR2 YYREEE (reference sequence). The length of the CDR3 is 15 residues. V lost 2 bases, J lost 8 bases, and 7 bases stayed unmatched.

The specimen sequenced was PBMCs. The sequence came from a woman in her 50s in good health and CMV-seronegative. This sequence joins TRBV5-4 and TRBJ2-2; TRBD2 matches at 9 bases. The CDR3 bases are TGTGCCAGCAGCTTCGGCGGGAGGGCCTCTGGGGAGCTGTTTTTT. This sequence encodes CASSFGGRASGELFF.